The 6 T cell receptor beta chains given below trace back to one sample, sequenced in a study of OX40 agonist ivuxolimab in advanced cancers. The library was produced with the immunoSEQ multiplex PCR assay. Drawn from immuneACCESS, this table holds only the in-frame rearrangements with V and J called that TCRdb kept. Clones are partly lost; checked studies trace under half to an unresolved V gene and leave the rest unexplained. Across this sample there are 100,000 to 130,000 clones, with around 93% seen only once. Clones ranked in the top ten supply approximately 1.3% of the sample. Sequencing was performed on CD4+ or CD8+ T cells sorted from blood, taken in a trial of the OX40 agonist ivuxolimab. These TCRs come from an adult with an advanced solid tumor such as melanoma, head and neck, liver or kidney cancer.

The count of this clone is one. V and J are TRBV27 and TRBJ1-2; TRBD1 aligns across 7 bases. The CDR3 totals 14 residues. V gave up 5 bases and J gave up 4 bases; unmatched junction bases: 7. CDR1 is MNHEY, CDR2 SMNVEV, per germline (reference sequence). This chain's CDR3 is CASSTRQGTYGYTF. In DNA, the CDR3 is TGTGCCAGCAGTACAAGACAGGGAACCTATGGCTACACCTTC.

The CDR3 here is CASNLNTGELFF. The CDR3 nucleotides are TGTGCCAGCAACCTTAACACCGGGGAGCTGTTTTTT. The gene calls are TRBV28 and TRBJ2-2; D remains unclear. CDR3 length equals 12 residues. Trimming cost V 7 bases and J 2 bases, with 5 bases left between them. Germline V CDR1 and CDR2: MDHEN, SYDVKM.

The chain employs TRBV9 and TRBJ2-7, with D maybe TRBD2 (6 bases). Germline lookup yields CDR1 SGDLS and CDR2 YYNGEE. Trimming took off 0 bases at V and 5 bases at J, with 12 bases between the two ends. This CDR3 comprises 14 residues. The CDR3 is CASSVDWRGDEQYF. CDR3 coding DNA: TGTGCCAGCAGCGTAGACTGGAGGGGAGACGAGCAGTACTTC.

This chain joins TRBV11-2 and TRBJ2-7; D call uncertain. Per germline, CDR1 SGHAT and CDR2 FQNNGV. Trimming took 1 base from V and 3 from J, leaving 4 bases between them. The CDR3 length is 12 residues. Here the CDR3 reads CASSLANYEQYF. DNA for the CDR3: TGTGCCAGCAGCTTAGCGAACTACGAGCAGTACTTC.

This sequence joins TRBV18 and TRBJ1-5, with 7 nucleotides matching TRBD1. The germline V gene encodes CDR1 KGHSH and CDR2 LQKENI. The CDR3 covers 15 residues. The junction had 8 bases not matched to a gene; V was cut back by 3 bases and J by 6 bases. The CDR3 DNA follows: TGTGCCAGCTCACCTAATGAGGGGGCAGGTCAGCCCCAGCATTTT. Protein sequence: CASSPNEGAGQPQHF. Drawing the rest from reference TRBV18 and TRBJ1-5, the complete variable domain is NAGVMQNPRHLVRRRGQEARLRCSPMKGHSHVYWYRQLPEEGLKFMVYLQKENIIDESGMPKERFSAEFPKEGPSILRIQQVVRGDSAAYFCASSPNEGAGQPQHFGDGTRLSIL.

The chain combines TRBV5-1 with TRBJ2-1, with TRBD2 as a possible D gene (6 bases). From germline, CDR1 is SGHRS and CDR2 YFSETQ. CDR3 length equals 16 residues. Trimming cost V 0 bases and J 8 bases, with 18 bases left between them. CDR3 bases: TGCGCCAGCAGCTTGGTTCCGGGAGCCGTAGGGGATGAGCAGTTCTTC. Amino acids: CASSLVPGAVGDEQFF. Full variable domain (outside the CDR3, taken from reference TRBV5-1 and TRBJ2-1): KAGVTQTPRYLIKTRGQQVTLSCSPISGHRSVSWYQQTPGQGLQFLFEYFSETQRNKGNFPGRFSGRQFSNSRSEMNVSTLELGDSALYLCASSLVPGAVGDEQFFGPGTRLTVL.